The text below deals with one T cell receptor beta chain. The antigen remains undetermined. Germline CDR1 SGDLS, CDR2 YYNGEE. V lost 3 bases and J lost 4, with 14 bases in between. The CDR3 is 15 residues long. Here immunoSEQ multiplex PCR was the method, and the copy in TCRdb shows in-frame clones only, minus some. The sample holds over 120,000 clones, roughly 91% seen once. The data are from a study of T cell responses to AZD1222 COVID-19 vaccine. Study information: Second doses that came at about 4 or about 12 weeks were put together.

Regarding the study as a whole: Unmutated variant regions are reportedly targeted by nearly half of spike-specific TCRs. At study baseline, merely more than 5 AZD1222 recipients were seropositive. CD4 TCRs associated with vaccination spanned spike, dominating at 160-218 and 743-854.

This TCR was recovered from an adult in good health. The chain has TRBV9 and TRBJ2-1; a weak D match, TRBD2 (5 bases). Source: peripheral blood, taken on day 0 of AZD1222 vaccination. The CDR3 loop is CASSAEGNVYNEQFF. CDR3 DNA: TGTGCCAGCAGCGCTGAGGGAAACGTATACAATGAGCAGTTCTTC.